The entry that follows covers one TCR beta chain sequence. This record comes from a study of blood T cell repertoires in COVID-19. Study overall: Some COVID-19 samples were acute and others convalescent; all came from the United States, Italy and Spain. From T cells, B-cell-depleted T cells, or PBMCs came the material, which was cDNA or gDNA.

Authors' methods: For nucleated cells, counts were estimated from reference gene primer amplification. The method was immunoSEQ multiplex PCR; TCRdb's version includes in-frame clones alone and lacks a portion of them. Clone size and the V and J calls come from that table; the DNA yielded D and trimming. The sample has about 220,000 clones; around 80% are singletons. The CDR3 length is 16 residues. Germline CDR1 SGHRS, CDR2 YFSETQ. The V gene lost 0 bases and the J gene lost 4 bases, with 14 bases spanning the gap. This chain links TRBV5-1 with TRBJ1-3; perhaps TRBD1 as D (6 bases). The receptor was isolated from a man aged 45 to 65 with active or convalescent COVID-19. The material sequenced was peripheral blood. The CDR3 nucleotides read TGCGCCAGCAGCTTGGAAACAGGGTCGCCGGGAAACACCATATATTTT. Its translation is CASSLETGSPGNTIYF.